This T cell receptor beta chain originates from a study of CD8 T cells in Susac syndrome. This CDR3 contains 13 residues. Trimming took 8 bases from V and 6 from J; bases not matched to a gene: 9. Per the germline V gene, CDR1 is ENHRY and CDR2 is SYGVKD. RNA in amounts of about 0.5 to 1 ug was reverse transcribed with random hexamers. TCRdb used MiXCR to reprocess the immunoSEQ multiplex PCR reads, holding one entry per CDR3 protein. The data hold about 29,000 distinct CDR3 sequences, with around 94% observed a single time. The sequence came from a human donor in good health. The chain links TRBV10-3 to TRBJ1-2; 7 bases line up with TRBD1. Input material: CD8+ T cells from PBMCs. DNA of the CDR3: TGTGCCATCGAAAGGTTAGGGGGCGATGGCTACACCTTC. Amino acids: CAIERLGGDGYTF.